These 21 T cell receptor beta chains were all obtained from the same sample, sequenced in a study of shared clonotypes between healthy human individuals. Naive CD8 cells comprised CD45RO-negative, CCR7-positively selected cells, excluding terminally differentiated effector memory CD45RA+ cells. Sequencing was performed with immunoSEQ multiplex PCR; in TCRdb, only in-frame clones are kept and a portion is missing. The sample holds approximately 600,000 clones, approximately 96% seen once. Sequenced: naive CD8+ T cells sorted from blood. The receptors come from a woman in her twenties or thirties in good health.

This sequence joins TRBV4-1 and TRBJ2-1; D is possibly TRBD2 (6 bases). CDR3 size: 13 residues. V lost 2 bases, J lost 9 bases, and 11 bases lay in between. Germline V gives CDR1 MGHRA, CDR2 YSYEKL. CDR3 coding DNA: TGCGCCAGCAGCCAACTGTGGGAGGTTGAGCAGTTCTTC. It translates to CASSQLWEVEQFF.

The genes are TRBV28 and TRBJ2-1; tentatively, D is TRBD2 (5 bases). CDR3 length: 13 amino acids. From germline, CDR1 is MDHEN and CDR2 SYDVKM. V lost 7 bases and J lost 12, with 19 bases in between. The CDR3 sequence is CASNGVGGPRQFF. The DNA of the CDR3 is TGTGCCAGCAATGGGGTAGGCGGGCCACGGCAGTTCTTC.

This chain links TRBV7-9 with TRBJ2-5; D remains ambiguous. The CDR3 has 15 residues. V was clipped by 7 bases and J by 0 bases, with 15 bases between them. Germline CDR1 is SEHNR and CDR2 is FQNEAQ (reference sequence). The CDR3 reads CASTPGLPNQETQYF. The CDR3 DNA follows: TGTGCCAGCACCCCTGGGCTACCTAACCAAGAGACCCAGTACTTC.

With respect to this clone: Within the sample, other DNA sequences also encode this same CDR3. CDR3 in DNA: TGTGCCAGCAGCCTCGGAGGCGAGCAGTTCTTC. Amino acids: CASSLGGEQFF. The chain uses TRBV5-4 and TRBJ2-1; D possibly corresponds to TRBD2 (5 bases). Germline CDR1 is SGHNT and CDR2 is YYREEE (reference sequence). V was clipped by 4 bases and J by 10 bases, with 9 bases between them. This CDR3 spans 11 amino acids.

The genes are TRBV14 and TRBJ2-7, with TRBD1 identical over 7 bases. J was trimmed by 5 bases and V by 0 bases; bases with no gene match: 4. The CDR3 length is 14 residues. Germline lookup yields CDR1 SGHDN and CDR2 FVKESK. CDR3 amino acids: CASSQDTGVHEQYF. The CDR3 bases are TGTGCCAGCAGCCAAGATACAGGGGTCCACGAGCAGTACTTC.

The gene calls are TRBV7-8 and TRBJ2-2, with D tentatively TRBD1 (5 bases). Germline CDR1 and CDR2: SGHVS and FQNEAQ. CDR3 length: 15 residues. V gave up 1 base and J gave up 4 bases, with 10 bases separating them. CDR3 sequence reads: CASSLVRVGTGELFF. CDR3 sequence (DNA): TGTGCCAGCAGCTTAGTCAGGGTGGGCACCGGGGAGCTGTTTTTT. Filled out from reference TRBV7-8 and TRBJ2-2, the complete variable domain reads GAGVSQSPRYKVAKRGQDVALRCDPISGHVSLFWYQQALGQGPEFLTYFQNEAQLDKSGLPSDRFFAERPEGSVSTLKIQRTQQEDSAVYLCASSLVRVGTGELFFGEGSRLTVL.

This clone was counted between two and nine times. This chain uses TRBV11-2 with TRBJ1-5; D gene unclear. Trimming pared 1 base from V and 6 bases from J, leaving 4 bases between. CDR1 is SGHAT, CDR2 FQNNGV, per germline. The CDR3 is 12 residues long. DNA for the CDR3: TGTGCCAGCAGCTTAGGGGGTCAGCCCCAGCATTTT. This codes for CASSLGGQPQHF.

The chain links TRBV13 to TRBJ2-7; 8 nucleotides agree with TRBD2. Germline V gene data show CDR1 as PRHDT and CDR2 as FYEKMQ (reference sequence). The CDR3 sequence is 14 residues long. Unmatched junction bases numbered 4, after V lost 4 bases and J lost 2 bases. In nucleotides, the CDR3 is TGTGCCAGCAGCTCGGGACTAGGGACCTACGAGCAGTACTTC. Its translation: CASSSGLGTYEQYF. The entire variable domain, with the rest obtained from reference TRBV13 and TRBJ2-7, is as follows: AAGVIQSPRHLIKEKRETATLKCYPIPRHDTVYWYQQGPGQDPQFLISFYEKMQSDKGSIPDRFSAQQFSDYHSELNMSSLELGDSALYFCASSSGLGTYEQYFGPGTRLTVT.

The rearrangement joins TRBV4-1 to TRBJ2-5, with D perhaps matching TRBD1 or TRBD2 (5 bases each). Gene TRBJ2-7 matches the end of the DNA better, so the J call may be wrong. CDR3 length: 16 residues. The V gene's germline CDR1 is MGHRA and CDR2 YSYEKL. Written as DNA, the CDR3 is TGCGCCAGCAGCCCAGCCCGGGACGCCCGTTTCGGCGAGCAGTACTTC. Amino acids: CASSPARDARFGEQYF.

The chain employs TRBV2 and TRBJ2-5, with TRBD1 identical over 7 bases. The germline V gene encodes CDR1 SNHLY and CDR2 FYNNEI. Trimming took 5 bases from V and 7 from J; bases not matched to a gene: 19. This CDR3 contains 17 residues. The CDR3 DNA reads as TGTGCCAGCAGTATCACCGGGACAGAGCGTCAGAAGAGGACCCAGTACTTC. Encoded protein: CASSITGTERQKRTQYF.

The chain carries TRBV28 and TRBJ1-2; D possibly corresponds to TRBD1 (6 bases). Germline CDR1 and CDR2: MDHEN and SYDVKM. Deletions cut 1 base from V and 4 bases from J, with 10 bases between. This CDR3 contains 14 residues. The CDR3 nucleotides read TGTGCCAGCAGTTTATTAGGGGGAGGCTATGGCTACACCTTC. Translation gives CASSLLGGGYGYTF.

This chain links TRBV5-6 with TRBJ2-7, with D tentatively TRBD1 (6 bases). CDR1 is SGHDT, CDR2 YYEEEE, per germline. The CDR3 is 14 amino acids. The V and J ends lost 2 bases and 2 bases respectively, with 11 bases between them. The CDR3 DNA reads as TGTGCCAGCAGCTTAGGACAGAGTCCCTACGAGCAGTACTTC. This gives the protein CASSLGQSPYEQYF.

This clone was detected only once. DNA of the CDR3: TGTGCCATCAGCGTGACAGGGGCAGACAAAAACATTCAGTACTTC. Its protein is CAISVTGADKNIQYF. J is TRBJ2-4 and V is TRBV10-3; 8 nucleotides line up with TRBD1. This CDR3 contains 15 residues. Trimming removed 6 bases from V and 3 bases from J; junction bases left unmatched: 7. The germline V gene encodes CDR1 ENHRY and CDR2 SYGVKD.

The rearrangement uses TRBV5-6 and TRBJ1-1; TRBD1 agrees at 7 bases. CDR1 is SGHDT and CDR2 is YYEEEE in the germline V gene. V trimming: 0 bases; J trimming: 6 bases; junction bases outside the gene matches: 8. CDR3 length: 15 amino acids. CDR3 DNA sequence: TGTGCCAGCAGCTTGGGGTCGCAGGGGGTATCTGAAGCTTTCTTT. Translating gives CASSLGSQGVSEAFF.

In this sample, this clone turned up once. This chain joins TRBV9 and TRBJ1-2; 11 bases are a match to TRBD1. The J segment lost 4 bases and the V segment lost 0 bases, leaving 5 bases of the junction unmatched. This CDR3 contains 16 residues. Germline CDR1 reads SGDLS; CDR2 reads YYNGEE. The CDR3 nucleotides read TGTGCCAGCAGCGTAGGTCGGACAGGGGGCGGCTATGGCTACACCTTC. Translating gives CASSVGRTGGGYGYTF. Complete variable domain (other parts from reference TRBV9 and TRBJ1-2): DSGVTQTPKHLITATGQRVTLRCSPRSGDLSVYWYQQSLDQGLQFLIQYYNGEERAKGNILERFSAQQFPDLHSELNLSSLELGDSALYFCASSVGRTGGGYGYTFGSGTRLTVV.

The rearrangement joins TRBV7-8 to TRBJ2-1, with 8 bases aligning to TRBD2. The CDR3 is made up of 16 amino acids. Germline V CDR1 and CDR2: SGHVS, FQNEAQ. After removal of 4 bases from V and 3 bases from J, the junction contained 8 bases not matched to a gene. CDR3 sequence (DNA): TGTGCCAGCAGCTGGGAAGCGGGAGTTAACTACAATGAGCAGTTCTTC. Translating it yields CASSWEAGVNYNEQFF.

The rearrangement joins TRBV5-4 to TRBJ2-2; perhaps TRBD2 as D (6 bases). The CDR3 loop spans 15 amino acids. The V gene lost 0 bases and the J gene lost 3 bases, with 9 bases spanning the gap. The germline gives CDR1 SGHNT, CDR2 YYREEE (reference sequence). CDR3 nucleotides: TGTGCCAGCAGCTTGGTTAGCGGTTACACCGGGGAGCTGTTTTTT. It codes for CASSLVSGYTGELFF. Together with reference TRBV5-4 and TRBJ2-2, the CDR3 gives the full variable domain: ETGVTQSPTHLIKTRGQQVTLRCSSQSGHNTVSWYQQALGQGPQFIFQYYREEENGRGNFPPRFSGLQFPNYSSELNVNALELDDSALYLCASSLVSGYTGELFFGEGSRLTVL.

J is TRBJ1-5 and V is TRBV19; TRBD1 might be the D (6 bases). V lost 7 bases to trimming and J lost 3 bases, with 16 bases between them. The CDR3 runs to 15 residues. Germline V gene data show CDR1 as LNHDA and CDR2 as SQIVND (reference sequence). Here the CDR3 reads CASTRRAGDNQPQHF. The CDR3 nucleotides are TGTGCCAGTACCAGGCGCGCAGGGGACAATCAGCCCCAGCATTTT. The whole variable domain, remainder taken from reference TRBV19 and TRBJ1-5, is DGGITQSPKYLFRKEGQNVTLSCEQNLNHDAMYWYRQDPGQGLRLIYYSQIVNDFQKGDIAEGYSVSREKKESFPLTVTSAQKNPTAFYLCASTRRAGDNQPQHFGDGTRLSIL.

The V call is TRBV5-1, the J call TRBJ2-1; the D gene is possibly TRBD2 (5 bases). V was cut by 3 bases and J by 0 bases, with 16 bases left in between. The CDR3 length is 17 residues. The germline CDR1 and CDR2 sequences are SGHRS and YFSETQ. CDR3 loop: CASSYRRASSSYNEQFF. The CDR3 nucleotides read TGCGCCAGCAGCTATAGGCGGGCCTCCAGCTCCTACAATGAGCAGTTCTTC.

CDR3 sequence (DNA): TGTGCCAGCAGCTTGTCAGGGGGCCTCGGCTATGGCTACACCTTC. Its translation is CASSLSGGLGYGYTF. The V gene is TRBV5-4, the J gene TRBJ1-2; 8 bases are a match to TRBD1. This CDR3 region has 15 residues. J gave up 4 bases and V 1 base, and 6 bases lay outside the gene matches. Germline V gives CDR1 SGHNT, CDR2 YYREEE (reference sequence).

The DNA of the CDR3 is TGTGCCAGCAGCTTAGGCGACTTGTACAATGAGCAGTTCTTC. As protein: CASSLGDLYNEQFF. The chain couples TRBV11-2 to TRBJ2-1; D gene ambiguous. Looked up from germline, CDR1 is SGHAT and CDR2 is FQNNGV. V was pared by 1 base and J by 4 bases, with 8 bases between. The CDR3 extends over 14 amino acids.